This is a list of T cell receptor beta chains from one sample in a study of control samples from healthy donors and cancer patients. TCRdb's copy holds only in-frame clones and misses some; the assay was immunoSEQ multiplex PCR. Seen here are around 100,000 clones, approximately 86% observed once, and the top ten hold approximately 14%. Material for sequencing was blood. The receptors shown here come from a man younger than 40 in good health. Both conserved end residues are part of each CDR3. Fields, in order: J gene, D gene, V gene, CDR3 protein, CDR3 DNA. D genes are given only for firm matches.

TRBJ2-1	TRBD1	TRBV5-1	CASSSTGTGAPYNEQFF	TGCGCCAGCAGCTCCACCGGGACAGGGGCACCTTACAATGAGCAGTTCTTC
TRBJ2-2	TRBD1	TRBV7-2	CASSPGGVSAGELFF	TGTGCCAGCAGCCCAGGGGGCGTATCAGCCGGGGAGCTGTTTTTT
TRBJ2-3	TRBD1	TRBV5-1	CASSETGGSHTDTQYF	TGCGCCAGCAGCGAAACAGGGGGCTCCCACACAGATACGCAGTATTTT
TRBJ1-6	-	TRBV30	CAWIGQHNSPLHF	TGTGCCTGGATAGGACAGCATAATTCACCCCTCCACTTT
TRBJ1-4	TRBD1	TRBV19	CASSIRQGNEKLFF	TGTGCCAGTAGTATCCGACAGGGGAACGAAAAACTGTTTTTT
TRBJ1-1	-	TRBV7-2	CASSLAASAEAFF	TGTGCCAGCAGCTTAGCGGCATCCGCTGAAGCTTTCTTT
TRBJ2-1	TRBD2	TRBV11-2	CASSVTSSGSEQFF	TGTGCCAGCAGCGTGACTAGTAGCGGGAGTGAGCAGTTCTTC
TRBJ1-1	-	TRBV19	CASSMLAMNTEAFF	TGTGCCAGTAGTATGCTAGCCATGAACACTGAAGCTTTCTTT
TRBJ2-1	TRBD1	TRBV11-3	CASNPGTGPYNEQFF	TGTGCCAGCAACCCCGGGACAGGGCCCTACAATGAGCAGTTCTTC
TRBJ2-3	-	TRBV27	CASRPSRQSTDTQYF	TGTGCCAGCAGGCCCTCCCGGCAAAGCACAGATACGCAGTATTTT
TRBJ2-7	TRBD2	TRBV19	CASSMELGRAYEQYF	TGTGCCAGTAGTATGGAACTCGGGAGGGCCTACGAGCAGTACTTC
TRBJ2-1	TRBD2	TRBV28	CASSLRGSGRNREQFF	TGTGCCAGCAGTTTACGGGGTAGCGGGAGGAATCGTGAGCAGTTCTTC
TRBJ2-7	TRBD2	TRBV6-2/TRBV6-3	CASSRVSGGEQYF	TGTGCCAGCAGCCGGGTCAGCGGGGGGGAGCAGTACTTC